A selection of T cell receptor beta chains follows, all from one sample in a study of long-term antiretroviral therapy in people with HIV. Produced via immunoSEQ multiplex PCR; TCRdb's table is partial and in-frame only. The sample carries over 20,000 clones, approximately 89% recorded once. Sequencing was performed on unsorted PBMCs, taken 2.6 years after starting antiretroviral therapy. These receptors originate from a woman between 50 and 59 years old with HIV. Each CDR3 is given with its conserved first and last residue. The D gene is left open where the match is weak. Rows give clone size only sometimes, using once, few, many, or a class for an expanded clone.

J gene	V gene	D gene	clone size	CDR3 protein	CDR3 DNA
TRBJ2-7	TRBV27	TRBD1	once	CASRTGASNEQYF	TGTGCCAGCAGGACAGGGGCGTCCAACGAGCAGTACTTC
TRBJ2-7	TRBV7-9	TRBD2	-	CASSARSGSYEQYF	TGTGCCAGCAGCGCGCGTAGCGGGAGCTACGAGCAGTACTTC
TRBJ2-2	TRBV19	-	-	CASSVLITGELFF	TGTGCCAGTAGTGTCCTAATCACCGGGGAGCTGTTTTTT
TRBJ2-4	TRBV28	-	-	CASSFQGFSKNIQYF	TGTGCCAGCAGTTTCCAGGGATTCTCCAAAAACATTCAGTACTTC
TRBJ2-3	TRBV5-5	-	-	CAREFEAYDKVTQYF	TGTGCCAGGGAATTTGAGGCGTACGATAAGGTTACGCAGTATTTT
TRBJ2-7	TRBV5-1	-	-	CASSIGGTDSYEQYF	TGCGCCAGCAGCATTGGAGGGACAGACTCCTACGAGCAGTACTTC
TRBJ2-5	TRBV7-9	-	-	CASSPITGRLETQYF	TGTGCCAGCAGCCCCATAACAGGAAGACTGGAGACCCAGTACTTC
TRBJ1-2	TRBV2	-	-	CASSRDGRIGGYGYTF	TGTGCCAGCAGTCGGGACGGTCGGATAGGAGGCTATGGCTACACCTTC
TRBJ2-5	TRBV2	-	-	CASSEWGRQETQYF	TGTGCCAGCAGTGAATGGGGGAGGCAAGAGACCCAGTACTTC
TRBJ2-1	TRBV4-3	TRBD2	-	CASSQGASGNLLGGQFF	TGCGCCAGCAGCCAAGGTGCTAGCGGGAACCTCCTTGGGGGGCAGTTCTTC
TRBJ2-3	TRBV7-9	TRBD1	-	CASSLGQGPYTDTQYF	TGTGCCAGCAGCTTAGGACAGGGGCCCTACACAGATACGCAGTATTTT
TRBJ1-2	TRBV23-1	-	medium-sized	CASSQRGVWGYTF	TGCGCCAGCAGTCAACGAGGGGTATGGGGCTACACCTTC
TRBJ1-2	TRBV5-4	-	few	CASSLAGSGPTTYGYTF	TGTGCCAGCAGCTTGGCCGGGTCGGGGCCTACCACCTATGGCTACACCTTC
TRBJ2-1	TRBV7-9	-	-	CASSEPGALYNEQFF	TGTGCCAGCAGCGAACCCGGAGCGCTCTACAATGAGCAGTTCTTC
TRBJ2-7	TRBV11-3	-	-	CASSLGEGYEQYF	TGTGCCAGCAGCTTGGGAGAGGGGTACGAGCAGTACTTC
TRBJ1-3	TRBV29-1	TRBD1	-	CSVAAGGHGNTIYF	TGCAGCGTTGCGGCAGGGGGCCATGGAAACACCATATATTTT
TRBJ2-1	TRBV7-2	-	-	CASSFAAFNQFF	TGTGCCAGCAGCTTTGCCGCTTTCAACCAGTTCTTC
TRBJ1-4	TRBV10-3	-	-	CAIGGATNEKLFF	TGTGCCATCGGGGGGGCAACTAATGAAAAACTGTTTTTT
TRBJ2-3	TRBV29-1	-	-	CSVRTKHTDTQYF	TGCAGCGTTCGGACTAAGCACACAGATACGCAGTATTTT
TRBJ2-3	TRBV2	-	-	CASRSGDKDTQYF	TGTGCCAGCAGGTCAGGGGATAAAGATACGCAGTATTTT
TRBJ2-4	TRBV19	-	-	CASSMSPGPNLAKNIQYF	TGTGCCAGTAGTATGTCACCGGGCCCAAACCTAGCCAAAAACATTCAGTACTTC
TRBJ2-7	TRBV5-1	-	-	CASSLVERTYEQYF	TGCGCCAGCAGCTTGGTGGAGCGGACCTACGAGCAGTACTTC
TRBJ1-1	TRBV18	-	-	CASSPGDTEAFF	TGTGCCAGCTCACCTGGGGACACTGAAGCTTTCTTT
TRBJ2-3	TRBV9	TRBD2	-	CASSVGLAGGADTQYF	TGTGCCAGCAGCGTAGGACTAGCGGGAGGGGCAGATACGCAGTATTTT
TRBJ2-7	TRBV6-1	-	few	CAIGSYYEQYF	TGTGCCATAGGATCCTACTACGAGCAGTACTTC
TRBJ2-7	TRBV11-2	-	-	CASSLVSYGEQYF	TGTGCCAGCAGCTTAGTTTCGTACGGGGAGCAGTACTTC
TRBJ1-5	TRBV6-6	-	-	CASSYHDQPQHF	TGTGCCAGCAGTTACCACGATCAGCCCCAGCATTTT
TRBJ2-1	TRBV12-5	-	-	CASGSEGLKKFF	TGTGCTAGTGGTTCCGAGGGGTTAAAGAAGTTCTTC
TRBJ2-7	TRBV5-6	-	-	CASSLAAGYEQYF	TGTGCCAGCAGCTTGGCGGCCGGATACGAGCAGTACTTC
TRBJ1-4	TRBV28	-	-	CASSSNPANEKLFF	TGTGCCAGCAGTTCGAACCCGGCTAATGAAAAACTGTTTTTT
TRBJ2-2	TRBV6-1	-	-	CASSPGTANTGELFF	TGTGCCAGCAGCCCCGGGACGGCGAACACCGGGGAGCTGTTTTTT
TRBJ2-2	TRBV7-9	-	-	CASRGGGLTGELFF	TGTGCCAGCCGCGGAGGGGGGCTCACCGGGGAGCTGTTTTTT
TRBJ2-7	TRBV2	-	-	CASRLLSYEQYF	TGTGCCAGCCGTCTCCTCAGCTACGAGCAGTACTTC
TRBJ2-5	TRBV18	-	-	CASSPQGGRETQYF	TGTGCCAGCTCACCACAGGGAGGAAGGGAGACCCAGTACTTC
TRBJ1-3	TRBV9	-	-	CASSVEGSGNTIYF	TGTGCCAGCAGCGTAGAGGGCTCTGGAAACACCATATATTTT
TRBJ2-6	TRBV9	-	-	CASSPEVAGANVLTF	TGTGCCAGCAGCCCAGAGGTGGCTGGGGCCAACGTCCTGACTTTC
TRBJ2-7	TRBV15	TRBD2	-	CATSLPGVAGVGEQYF	TGTGCCACCAGCCTACCCGGGGTAGCGGGAGTAGGCGAGCAGTACTTC
TRBJ2-3	TRBV28	-	-	CASSLTTSTDTQYF	TGTGCCAGCAGTCTTACCACTAGCACAGATACGCAGTATTTT
TRBJ1-1	TRBV2	-	-	CASRATGKSEAFF	TGTGCCAGCAGGGCTACAGGGAAGTCTGAAGCTTTCTTT
TRBJ1-1	TRBV19	TRBD1	-	CASSMPADRAMNTEAFF	TGTGCCAGTAGTATGCCGGCGGACAGGGCCATGAACACTGAAGCTTTCTTT
TRBJ2-2	TRBV29-1	-	-	CSVEDRMDRELFF	TGCAGCGTTGAGGACAGAATGGACCGGGAGCTGTTTTTT
TRBJ2-7	TRBV10-3	TRBD2	-	CAISEVGGLKDEQYF	TGTGCCATCAGCGAGGTGGGAGGGCTAAAAGACGAGCAGTACTTC
TRBJ1-3	TRBV5-1	-	-	CASSLGTGSIYF	TGCGCCAGCAGCCTGGGAACAGGGTCCATATATTTT
TRBJ2-5	TRBV15	-	-	CATSRGYQETQYF	TGTGCCACCAGCAGAGGGTACCAAGAGACCCAGTACTTC
TRBJ1-4	TRBV7-9	TRBD1	-	CASSLVGQGKLFF	TGTGCCAGCAGCTTAGTAGGACAGGGAAAACTGTTTTTT
TRBJ2-7	TRBV2	-	-	CASREDEQYF	TGTGCCAGCAGGGAGGACGAGCAGTACTTC
TRBJ1-2	TRBV29-1	TRBD1	-	CSAKPIRTGNVGYTF	TGCAGCGCTAAACCGATAAGGACAGGGAACGTTGGCTACACCTTC